This T cell receptor beta chain was recorded in a study of shared clonotypes between healthy human individuals. Study-wide points: Naive subsets, compared against memory subsets, generally had larger estimated richness values. The study found 4.5% to 6% of naive CD4 clonotypes shared across several donors. The researchers took only blood, and tissue repertoires probably look different.

Profiled with immunoSEQ multiplex PCR; TCRdb holds only in-frame clones, not every one. The repertoire consists of about 580,000 clones, with roughly 98% occurring once and the leading ten covering less than 0.35%. This clone was seen just once. Its antigen is unidentified. The naive CD8 population came from CD45RO-negative cells selected for CCR7, without terminally differentiated effector memory CD45RA+ cells. This CDR3 spans 16 amino acids. Germline CDR1 and CDR2: LNHDA and SQIVND (reference sequence). V shed 7 bases, J shed 4 bases, and the junction held 12 bases outside the gene matches. Sequencing input: naive CD8+ T cells sorted from blood. The TCR originated in a man in his thirties or forties in good health. The chain has TRBV19 and TRBJ2-7, with 11 bases matching TRBD2. CDR3 region: CASNSWGSSGRYEQYF. CDR3 DNA sequence: TGTGCCAGTAACTCATGGGGGTCTAGCGGGAGGTACGAGCAGTACTTC.